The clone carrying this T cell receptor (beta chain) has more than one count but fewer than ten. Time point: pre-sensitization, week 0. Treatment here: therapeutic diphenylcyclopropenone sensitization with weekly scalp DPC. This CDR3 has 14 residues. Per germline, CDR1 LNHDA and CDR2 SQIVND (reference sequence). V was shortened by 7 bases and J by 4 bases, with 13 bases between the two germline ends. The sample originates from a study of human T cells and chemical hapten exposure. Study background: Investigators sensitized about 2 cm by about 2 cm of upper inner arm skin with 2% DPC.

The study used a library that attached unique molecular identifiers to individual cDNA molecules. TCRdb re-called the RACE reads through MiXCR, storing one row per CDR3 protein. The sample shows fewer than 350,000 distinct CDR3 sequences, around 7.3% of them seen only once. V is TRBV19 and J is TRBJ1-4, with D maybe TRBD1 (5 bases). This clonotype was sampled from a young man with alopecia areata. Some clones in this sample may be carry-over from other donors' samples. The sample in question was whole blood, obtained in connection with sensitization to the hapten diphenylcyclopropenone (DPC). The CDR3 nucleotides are TGTGCCAGTACCCCGGGACGGGATAATGAAAAACTGTTTTTT. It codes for CASTPGRDNEKLFF.